Below are 22 T cell receptor beta chains sequenced from a single sample in a study of control samples from healthy donors and cancer patients (dated by TCRdb to the early 2020s). Libraries were prepared through the immunoSEQ multiplex PCR assay. Drawn from immuneACCESS, this table holds only the in-frame rearrangements with V and J called that TCRdb kept. Clones are partly lost; checked studies trace under half to an unresolved V gene and leave the rest unexplained. The table for this sample lists roughly 170,000 clones; roughly 91% of them were counted only once. Roughly 1.5% of the sample is taken by the ten largest. Sequenced input: blood. Source of these receptors: a man younger than 35 in good health.

In DNA, the CDR3 is TGTGCCAGCAGCCTTCAGGGGTTAGGGGCAGATACGCAGTATTTT. Amino acids: CASSLQGLGADTQYF. The chain has TRBV6-5 and TRBJ2-3; maybe TRBD1 (6 bases). The CDR3 length is 15 residues. Germline values: CDR1 MNHEY, CDR2 SVGAGI. V was cut by 6 bases and J by 4 bases, with 17 bases left in between.

The J gene is TRBJ1-1, the V gene TRBV6-5; the D is unclear. The CDR3 has 14 residues. Trimming shortened V by 4 bases and J by 2 bases, and 11 bases separated the two germline ends. Germline loops: CDR1 MNHEY, CDR2 SVGAGI. This CDR3 is CASSSSSINTEAFF. CDR3 nucleotides: TGTGCCAGCAGTTCCTCCAGCATCAACACTGAAGCTTTCTTT.

The sample holds a few counts of this clone. The V call is TRBV4-1, the J call TRBJ2-7; TRBD1 might be the D (5 bases). CDR1 and CDR2 (germline): MGHRA, YSYEKL. Trimming removed 1 base at V and 2 bases at J, with 12 bases between. This CDR3 spans 15 amino acids. The CDR3 here is CASSQGPGAPYEQYF. CDR3 DNA: TGCGCCAGCAGCCAAGGGCCTGGGGCCCCCTACGAGCAGTACTTC.

This chain links TRBV2 with TRBJ1-5; possible D gene TRBD1, 5 bases. The germline V gene has CDR1 SNHLY and CDR2 FYNNEI. Between the trimmed V and J ends, which lost 0 bases and 5 bases, there was a span of 11 bases. The CDR3 is 15 residues long. The CDR3 sequence: CASSEAGGMYQPQHF. In DNA form, the CDR3 reads TGTGCCAGCAGTGAAGCGGGGGGGATGTATCAGCCCCAGCATTTT. Together with reference TRBV2 and TRBJ1-5, the CDR3 gives the full variable domain: EPEVTQTPSHQVTQMGQEVILRCVPISNHLYFYWYRQILGQKVEFLVSFYNNEISEKSEIFDDQFSVERPDGSNFTLKIRSTKLEDSAMYFCASSEAGGMYQPQHFGDGTRLSIL.

This chain joins TRBV2 and TRBJ1-5; possibly TRBD1 for D (5 bases). This CDR3 spans 14 amino acids. V lost 4 bases and J lost 1, with 8 bases in between. Germline CDR1 reads SNHLY; CDR2 reads FYNNEI. The CDR3 DNA sequence: TGTGCCAGCAGTGGACAGTTAAGCAATCAGCCCCAGCATTTT. This encodes CASSGQLSNQPQHF. The whole variable domain, remainder taken from reference TRBV2 and TRBJ1-5, is EPEVTQTPSHQVTQMGQEVILRCVPISNHLYFYWYRQILGQKVEFLVSFYNNEISEKSEIFDDQFSVERPDGSNFTLKIRSTKLEDSAMYFCASSGQLSNQPQHFGDGTRLSIL.

The V gene is TRBV18, the J gene TRBJ2-1; the D is unclear. The CDR3 is made up of 15 amino acids. Trimming shortened V by 3 bases and J by 0 bases, and 9 bases separated the two germline ends. Germline CDR1 is KGHSH and CDR2 is LQKENI. In DNA form, the CDR3 reads TGTGCCAGCTCACCGCTGGCTAGCTCCTACAATGAGCAGTTCTTC. The encoded protein is CASSPLASSYNEQFF.

There are a few counts of this clone. V and J are TRBV1 and TRBJ1-2; the DNA was not used to check the table's D call, TRBD1. TRBV1 is noted as a pseudogene. The CDR3 extends over 12 amino acids. CDR3 sequence reads: CTGQRWVYGYTF. CDR3 DNA sequence: TGCACCGGACAGCGTTGGGTCTATGGCTACACCTTC.

The chain recombines TRBV3-1 (or the pseudogene TRBV3-2) with TRBJ2-5; 12 bases line up with TRBD2. This CDR3 spans 14 amino acids. The trim removed 4 bases at V and 3 bases at J, leaving 0 bases unmatched. Germline CDR1 is LGHDT and CDR2 is YNNKEL (reference sequence). The CDR3 region is CASSRLAGEETQYF. CDR3 bases: TGTGCCAGCAGCCGACTAGCGGGGGAAGAGACCCAGTACTTC.

The chain is built from TRBV5-1 and TRBJ2-7; D perhaps matches TRBD1 (6 bases). The germline V and J ends were trimmed by 0 bases and 4 bases, with 14 bases remaining between them. Germline loops: CDR1 SGHRS, CDR2 YFSETQ. CDR3 length: 15 amino acids. CDR3 sequence: CASSLATGSGYEQYF. The CDR3 DNA follows: TGCGCCAGCAGCTTGGCCACAGGGAGCGGATACGAGCAGTACTTC.

The chain uses TRBV5-1 and TRBJ2-4; 9 bases align to TRBD1. Germline CDR1 reads SGHRS; CDR2 reads YFSETQ. V shed 0 bases and J 8 bases; nucleotides not matched to a gene: 9. The length of the CDR3 is 16 residues. CDR3 nucleotides: TGCGCCAGCAGCTTGGGGAACAGGGGGCAAAGTGACATTCAGTACTTC. Translating gives CASSLGNRGQSDIQYF.

V gene TRBV5-1 combines with J gene TRBJ1-4, with D possibly matching TRBD1 (5 bases). Germline assignment: CDR1 SGHRS and CDR2 YFSETQ. The CDR3 sequence is 15 residues long. Trimming removed 5 bases at V and 1 base at J, with 12 bases between. The CDR3 loop reads CASRLDQGTNEKLFF. CDR3 nucleotides: TGCGCCAGCAGGCTAGATCAGGGAACTAATGAAAAACTGTTTTTT.

The rearrangement joins TRBV5-1 to TRBJ1-4; 7 positions match TRBD1. Germline-derived CDR1 and CDR2 are SGHRS and YFSETQ. The CDR3 runs to 16 residues. Trimming cost V 2 bases and J 9 bases; bases outside gene matches: 13. The CDR3 nucleotides are TGCGCCAGCAGCTTAACCGAAGGGACAGCCCTTAAAAAACTGTTTTTT. This sequence encodes CASSLTEGTALKKLFF.

The chain has TRBV29-1 and TRBJ2-7; D is undetermined. The germline CDR1 and CDR2 sequences are SQVTM and ANQGSEA. The CDR3 contains 14 residues. Trimming shortened V by 0 bases and J by 2 bases, and 11 bases separated the two germline ends. The CDR3 DNA follows: TGCAGCGTTGAAGATCGCGGCAGCACCTACGAGCAGTACTTC. Amino acids: CSVEDRGSTYEQYF.

The chain links TRBV7-8 to TRBJ2-1, with TRBD1 matching over 8 bases. Trimming cost V 5 bases and J 6 bases; bases outside gene matches: 9. Germline loops: CDR1 SGHVS, CDR2 FQNEAQ. The CDR3 contains 15 residues. The CDR3 loop is CASSPRDRTFNEQFF. The CDR3 DNA reads as TGTGCCAGCAGCCCCCGGGACAGGACCTTCAATGAGCAGTTCTTC.

V gene TRBV7-9 combines with J gene TRBJ2-7; tentatively, D is TRBD2 (6 bases). The V end lost 4 bases, the J end lost 2 bases, and 15 bases lay between the germline ends. CDR1 SEHNR and CDR2 FQNEAQ come from the germline V gene (reference sequence). CDR3 size: 15 residues. CDR3 sequence: CASSSFGGTTYEQYF. The CDR3 DNA reads as TGTGCCAGCAGCTCCTTCGGGGGTACGACCTACGAGCAGTACTTC.

This sequence joins TRBV5-8 and TRBJ2-6, with D possibly being TRBD2 (6 bases). Trimming removed 4 bases from V and 0 bases from J, with 17 bases in between. The CDR3 length is 18 residues. The germline CDR1 and CDR2 sequences are SGHTS and YDEGEE. CDR3 bases: TGTGCCAGCAGCCTCGGGACCGCCGGGGGCTCTGGGGCCAACGTCCTGACTTTC. Residues: CASSLGTAGGSGANVLTF.

The V call is TRBV6-5, the J call TRBJ2-6; no reliable D call. The CDR3 sequence is 15 residues long. Germline V gives CDR1 MNHEY, CDR2 SVGAGI. Trimming took 6 bases from V and 1 from J, leaving 10 bases between them. The CDR3 sequence: CASREQASGANVLTF. In DNA form, the CDR3 reads TGTGCCAGCAGGGAGCAAGCATCTGGGGCCAACGTCCTGACTTTC.

The chain combines TRBV5-1 with TRBJ1-1; maybe TRBD1 (6 bases). Trimming removed 7 bases from V and 4 bases from J, with 20 bases in between. Germline assignment: CDR1 SGHRS and CDR2 YFSETQ. The CDR3 loop spans 15 amino acids. The chain's CDR3 is CASRAQSGQSTEAFF. CDR3 DNA: TGCGCCAGCCGTGCTCAGTCGGGACAAAGCACTGAAGCTTTCTTT.

The J gene is TRBJ1-1, the V gene TRBV6-1; tentative D call: TRBD1 (6 bases). The CDR3 runs to 17 residues. The V and J ends lost 1 base and 4 bases respectively, with 19 bases between them. Germline V gene sequence: CDR1 MNHNS, CDR2 SASEGT. The CDR3 DNA reads as TGTGCCAGCAGTGAAGTATGGGGGAACAGGGTGGCCACTGAAGCTTTCTTT. Protein sequence: CASSEVWGNRVATEAFF.

CDR3 DNA sequence: TGTGCCAGCAGCCCCCGCCCCTTACTAGCGGGGGAGCAAGATACGCAGTATTTT. Protein: CASSPRPLLAGEQDTQYF. This chain links TRBV7-2 with TRBJ2-3, with TRBD2 matching over 11 bases. With 5 bases clipped from V and 5 bases from J, the junction kept 15 bases outside the gene matches. Germline V CDR1 and CDR2: SGHTA, FQGNSA. This CDR3 has 18 amino acids.

The CDR3 DNA sequence: TGTGCCAGCTCACCGGTTACAGATACGCAGTATTTT. It translates to CASSPVTDTQYF. The chain carries TRBV18 and TRBJ2-3; D remains unclear. The CDR3 contains 12 residues. Trimming removed 3 bases from V and 3 bases from J, with 4 bases in between. Per the germline V gene, CDR1 is KGHSH and CDR2 is LQKENI.

The chain has TRBV14 and TRBJ1-2; possible D gene TRBD1, 6 bases. Germline V gene data show CDR1 as SGHDN and CDR2 as FVKESK. The CDR3 has 15 residues. V lost 4 bases and J lost 5, with 17 bases in between. The CDR3 coding sequence is TGTGCCAGCAGCCCGACCCCCGGACAGCTATATGGCTACACCTTC. This codes for CASSPTPGQLYGYTF.